The 21 T cell receptor beta chains presented below share a single source sample, sequenced in a study of cytomegalovirus exposure and HLA in healthy donors. PCR primers comprised 60 Vbeta and 13 Jbeta primers. Generated by immunoSEQ multiplex PCR, the TCRdb table keeps only in-frame clones and is missing some. The sample holds around 65,000 clones, almost 80% seen once. Sequenced input: PBMCs. These receptors all come from a girl aged 5-17 years in good health and CMV-seropositive.

The chain combines TRBV4-1 with TRBJ1-3, with 7 nucleotides matching TRBD1. Looked up from germline, CDR1 is MGHRA and CDR2 is YSYEKL. J lost 7 bases, V lost 0 bases, and 9 bases had no gene match. This CDR3 comprises 16 residues. The CDR3 is CASSQEGVTGKNTIYF. For the CDR3, the DNA is TGCGCCAGCAGCCAAGAGGGAGTGACAGGGAAGAACACCATATATTTT.

The V gene is TRBV18, the J gene TRBJ2-3, with a weak D call TRBD1 (6 bases). CDR1 and CDR2 (germline): KGHSH, LQKENI. The CDR3 consists of 14 residues. V was trimmed by 5 bases and J by 2 bases, leaving 11 bases between them. CDR3 in DNA: TGTGCCAGCTCAAGCCAGGGGTTCACAGATACGCAGTATTTT. Amino acid sequence: CASSSQGFTDTQYF.

The chain employs TRBV4-1 and TRBJ2-6, with D tentatively TRBD1 (5 bases). This CDR3 is built from 20 residues. The germline gives CDR1 MGHRA, CDR2 YSYEKL. The ends were cut back, 3 bases at V and 4 bases at J, with 25 bases in the middle. The CDR3, as DNA: TGCGCCAGCAGCCAGAATACAGACAGCGCCCCTTTGGCCGGGGCCAACGTCCTGACTTTC. This sequence encodes CASSQNTDSAPLAGANVLTF.

This clone was seen a single time. The rearrangement uses TRBV6-5 and TRBJ1-5, with D uncertain. The CDR3 loop spans 16 amino acids. Per the germline V gene, CDR1 is MNHEY and CDR2 is SVGAGI. V was trimmed by 0 bases and J by 6 bases, leaving 15 bases between them. CDR3: CASSYSSAAGGQPQHF. The CDR3 nucleotides read TGTGCCAGCAGTTACTCGTCTGCGGCGGGTGGTCAGCCCCAGCATTTT.

The chain links TRBV25-1 to TRBJ2-3, with D unclear. There are 12 residues in the CDR3. Trimming removed 3 bases at V and 10 bases at J, with 11 bases between. The V gene's germline CDR1 is MGHDK and CDR2 SYGVNS. As DNA, the CDR3 is TGTGCCAGCAGTGATTATCCTGGAGCGCAGTATTTT. This encodes CASSDYPGAQYF.

The V and J genes are TRBV4-1 and TRBJ2-5, with TRBD2 matching 11 bases. Germline-derived CDR1 and CDR2 are MGHRA and YSYEKL. The CDR3 covers 16 residues. V dropped 5 bases and J dropped 2; count of bases not matched to a gene: 7. CDR3 in amino acids: CASSAGRLAGQETQYF. CDR3 DNA sequence: TGCGCCAGCAGCGCGGGTAGACTAGCGGGGCAAGAGACCCAGTACTTC.

This clone appeared a single time. This chain connects TRBV9 to TRBJ2-5, with 7 bases that match TRBD1. This CDR3 has 15 amino acids. V shed 0 bases, J shed 3 bases, and the junction held 5 bases outside the gene matches. CDR1 and CDR2 from the germline V gene are SGDLS and YYNGEE. CDR3 sequence reads: CASSVAPGTEETQYF. The CDR3 nucleotides are TGTGCCAGCAGCGTAGCTCCCGGGACAGAAGAGACCCAGTACTTC.

The chain employs TRBV28 and TRBJ2-7, with TRBD2 identical over 7 bases. Germline V gene sequence: CDR1 MDHEN, CDR2 SYDVKM. This CDR3 is built from 14 residues. With V trimmed by 9 bases and J by 3 bases, 11 bases remained unmatched. For the CDR3, the DNA is TGTGCCAGTGTAAAGGGCGGGGGTCTCTACGAGCAGTACTTC. As protein: CASVKGGGLYEQYF.

This clone was observed once. This sequence joins TRBV4-2 and TRBJ2-1; the match to TRBD2 covers 7 bases. The CDR3 is 17 amino acids. CDR1 and CDR2 (germline): LGHNA, YNFKEQ. V lost 0 bases to trimming and J lost 6 bases; unmatched junction nucleotides: 11. CDR3 sequence: CASSQDSTGGDINEQFF. The CDR3 bases are TGTGCCAGCAGCCAAGATTCCACTGGGGGGGATATCAATGAGCAGTTCTTC.

This sequence joins TRBV7-9 and TRBJ2-7; the D gene is possibly TRBD2 (5 bases). This CDR3 is built from 18 residues. Germline V CDR1 and CDR2: SEHNR, FQNEAQ (reference sequence). V was clipped by 5 bases and J by 0 bases, with 23 bases between them. The CDR3 protein is CASSHYGPPARASYEQYF. The CDR3 coding sequence is TGTGCCAGCAGCCATTATGGCCCTCCCGCGAGGGCCTCCTACGAGCAGTACTTC.

Only one count was recorded for this clone. V usage is TRBV29-1 and J usage is TRBJ2-7, with D perhaps matching TRBD1 (7 bases). Germline assignment: CDR1 SQVTM and CDR2 ANQGSEA. This CDR3 is built from 11 residues. Trimming stripped 7 bases from V and 3 bases from J, with 10 bases between. The CDR3 DNA follows: TGCAGCGGGCGGGACAGCTACGAGCAGTACTTC. Its translation: CSGRDSYEQYF.

This chain connects TRBV7-2 to TRBJ2-7; 11 nucleotides agree with TRBD2. The CDR3 runs 15 residues. The germline V gene has CDR1 SGHTA and CDR2 FQGNSA. The junction had 4 bases not matched to a gene; V was cut back by 5 bases and J by 1 base. In DNA form, the CDR3 reads TGTGCCAGCAGCGTTAGCGGGAGGGGATCCTACGAGCAGTACTTC. Its translation is CASSVSGRGSYEQYF. Supplemented by reference TRBV7-2 and TRBJ2-7, the full variable domain reads GAGVSQSPSNKVTEKGKDVELRCDPISGHTALYWYRQSLGQGLEFLIYFQGNSAPDKSGLPSDRFSAERTGGSVSTLTIQRTQQEDSAVYLCASSVSGRGSYEQYFGPGTRLTVT.

This clone was picked up one time. The CDR3 coding sequence is TGTGCCAGTAGAAACGCGCCGGCGGCAGAGGAGCCCCAGCATTTT. Translation gives CASRNAPAAEEPQHF. The chain employs TRBV19 and TRBJ1-5; D is ambiguous. CDR1 is LNHDA, CDR2 SQIVND, per germline (reference sequence). Trimming pared 6 bases from V and 8 bases from J, leaving 20 bases between. This CDR3 has 15 amino acids. Based on the CDR3 plus reference TRBV19 and TRBJ1-5, the full variable domain is DGGITQSPKYLFRKEGQNVTLSCEQNLNHDAMYWYRQDPGQGLRLIYYSQIVNDFQKGDIAEGYSVSREKKESFPLTVTSAQKNPTAFYLCASRNAPAAEEPQHFGDGTRLSIL.

The chain combines TRBV27 with TRBJ2-2; D remains unclear. V was cut by 0 bases and J by 8 bases, with 7 bases left in between. The CDR3 runs to 13 residues. The germline gives CDR1 MNHEY, CDR2 SMNVEV (reference sequence). The CDR3 nucleotides are TGTGCCAGCAGTTTATCGTTTCCGGGGGAGCTGTTTTTT. Its translation is CASSLSFPGELFF.

The chain links TRBV19 to TRBJ2-7; D is unclear. V was trimmed by 1 base and J by 4 bases, leaving 8 bases between them. The CDR3 is 13 residues long. Germline V gene data show CDR1 as LNHDA and CDR2 as SQIVND (reference sequence). CDR3 DNA sequence: TGTGCCAGTAGTATAGCCAGTTCTTACGAGCAGTACTTC. This gives the protein CASSIASSYEQYF.

This clone was seen a few times. The chain couples TRBV4-1 to TRBJ2-5; D might be TRBD2 (5 bases). The V and J ends lost 0 bases and 0 bases respectively, with 14 bases between them. Germline V gene lookup returns CDR1 MGHRA and CDR2 YSYEKL. The length of the CDR3 is 17 residues. The CDR3 DNA sequence: TGCGCCAGCAGCCAAGAAGCCTTAAAGGACTACCAAGAGACCCAGTACTTC. Protein sequence: CASSQEALKDYQETQYF.

CDR3 amino acids: CASSETRRGDTQYF. The CDR3 DNA reads TGTGCCAGCAGTGAAACTCGTCGGGGGGATACGCAGTATTTT. This chain links TRBV6-1 with TRBJ2-3, with D perhaps TRBD2 (6 bases). CDR1 is MNHNS and CDR2 is SASEGT in the germline V gene. Trimming removed 2 bases at V and 6 bases at J, with 12 bases between. The CDR3 spans 14 residues.

The CDR3 reads CAISVAGTSYEQYF. CDR3 DNA sequence: TGTGCCATCAGTGTCGCAGGTACCTCCTACGAGCAGTACTTC. The V gene is TRBV10-3, the J gene TRBJ2-7; D not certain. V lost 4 bases and J lost 0, with 10 bases in between. The length of the CDR3 is 14 residues. The V gene's germline CDR1 is ENHRY and CDR2 SYGVKD.

In this sample, this clone turned up a few times. The gene calls are TRBV4-3 and TRBJ2-7; 9 nucleotides agree with TRBD2. Germline-derived CDR1 and CDR2 are LGHNA and YSLEER. The CDR3 spans 19 residues. J lost 5 bases, V lost 0 bases, and 17 bases had no gene match. Here the CDR3 DNA reads TGCGCCAGCAGCCAAGACCTCCTAGCGGGGAAGAGGTCAACGGACGAGCAGTACTTC. This encodes CASSQDLLAGKRSTDEQYF.

V and J are TRBV30 and TRBJ1-1; no firm D call. This CDR3 is 10 amino acids long. CDR1 is GTSNPN and CDR2 is SVGIG in the germline V gene (reference sequence). The CDR3 loop reads CDMAHREAFF. The CDR3 DNA reads TGTGACATGGCCCATCGTGAAGCTTTCTTT.

The chain recombines TRBV10-2 with TRBJ2-7; no firm D call. Per the germline V gene, CDR1 is WSHSY and CDR2 is SAAADI. Trimming took 3 bases from V and 2 from J, leaving 11 bases between them. This CDR3 region has 14 residues. Here the CDR3 reads CASSELPNPYEQYF. In DNA, the CDR3 is TGCGCCAGCAGTGAACTGCCGAATCCCTACGAGCAGTACTTC.